This is a list of T cell receptor beta chains from one sample in a study of blood T cell repertoires in COVID-19. Here immunoSEQ multiplex PCR was the method, and the copy in TCRdb shows in-frame clones only, minus some. Here the sample spans 100,000 or so clones, approximately 72% being singletons. Sequences were obtained from peripheral blood. Every receptor here comes from a woman in her 70s with acute or convalescent COVID-19. Both conserved end residues are part of each CDR3. The order of the fields is D gene, J gene, V gene, clone size, CDR3 DNA, CDR3 protein. A D gene is named only where the DNA matches it firmly. Rows may omit the clone size; those that give it use once, few, many or a size class.

D gene: TRBD2
J gene: TRBJ2-3
V gene: TRBV10-3
clone size: .
CDR3 DNA: TGTGCCACCCAAGCGGGGGGAGGGAGAGATACGCAGTATTTT
CDR3 protein: CATQAGGGRDTQYF

D gene: .
J gene: TRBJ1-2
V gene: TRBV7-9
clone size: few
CDR3 DNA: TGTGCCAGCAGCCCTGGGGGGTCTAACTATGGCTACACCTTC
CDR3 protein: CASSPGGSNYGYTF

D gene: .
J gene: TRBJ1-1
V gene: TRBV2
clone size: .
CDR3 DNA: TGTGCCAGCAGTGTCGACAAGTCTGCTGAAGCTTTCTTT
CDR3 protein: CASSVDKSAEAFF

D gene: .
J gene: TRBJ1-4
V gene: TRBV30
clone size: .
CDR3 DNA: TGTGCCTGGAGTGGCCTCTATGGGCACAATGAAAAACTGTTTTTT
CDR3 protein: CAWSGLYGHNEKLFF

D gene: .
J gene: TRBJ1-2
V gene: TRBV6-5
clone size: .
CDR3 DNA: TGTGCCAGCAGGATGGAGGGTTTGGGTGGCTACACCTTC
CDR3 protein: CASRMEGLGGYTF

D gene: .
J gene: TRBJ2-5
V gene: TRBV5-6
clone size: once
CDR3 DNA: TGTGCCAGCAGCTGGACTATACAAGAGACCCAGTACTTC
CDR3 protein: CASSWTIQETQYF

D gene: TRBD2
J gene: TRBJ2-7
V gene: TRBV19
clone size: .
CDR3 DNA: TGTGCCAGTGGGGGGGACTCTAACAGCAACGAGCAGTACTTC
CDR3 protein: CASGGDSNSNEQYF

D gene: TRBD1
J gene: TRBJ1-1
V gene: TRBV30
clone size: few
CDR3 DNA: TGTGCCTGGAGGACAGGGGTGAACACTGAAGCTTTCTTT
CDR3 protein: CAWRTGVNTEAFF

D gene: .
J gene: TRBJ1-1
V gene: TRBV27
clone size: .
CDR3 DNA: TGTGCCAGCAGTCCCAGGGGTCTCCCGGAAACTGAAGCTTTCTTT
CDR3 protein: CASSPRGLPETEAFF

D gene: TRBD1
J gene: TRBJ1-1
V gene: TRBV28
clone size: .
CDR3 DNA: TGTGCCAGCAGGCGAGGGGGGCCGACAGGGGGCACTGAAGCTTTCTTT
CDR3 protein: CASRRGGPTGGTEAFF

D gene: TRBD1
J gene: TRBJ1-4
V gene: TRBV6-5
clone size: .
CDR3 DNA: TGTGCCAGCAGTTACTCCGGGACAGGTTACGAAAAACTGTTTTTT
CDR3 protein: CASSYSGTGYEKLFF

D gene: .
J gene: TRBJ2-2
V gene: TRBV29-1
clone size: .
CDR3 DNA: TGCAGCGCCCGAGGGGGTAGTGTGAGCACCGGGGAGCTGTTTTTT
CDR3 protein: CSARGGSVSTGELFF

D gene: .
J gene: TRBJ1-2
V gene: TRBV7-9
clone size: .
CDR3 DNA: TGTGCCAGCAGCCCAGGTTTGACAGTTGGCTACACCTTC
CDR3 protein: CASSPGLTVGYTF

D gene: TRBD2
J gene: TRBJ2-3
V gene: TRBV6-6
clone size: .
CDR3 DNA: TGTGCCAGCAGAACTAGCGGGGGGTCAGATACGCAGTATTTT
CDR3 protein: CASRTSGGSDTQYF

D gene: .
J gene: TRBJ1-1
V gene: TRBV6-5
clone size: .
CDR3 DNA: TGTGCCAGCCGCCGGGACAACAGAGACACTGAAGCTTTCTTT
CDR3 protein: CASRRDNRDTEAFF

D gene: TRBD1
J gene: TRBJ1-5
V gene: TRBV19
clone size: .
CDR3 DNA: TGTGCCAGTAGTACCCCGACAGGGCTGGGGCAGCCCCAGCATTTT
CDR3 protein: CASSTPTGLGQPQHF

D gene: TRBD2
J gene: TRBJ2-1
V gene: TRBV18
clone size: few
CDR3 DNA: TGTGCCAGTTCAAGGGACACGGCGGGGGGCTCCAATGAGCAGTTCTTC
CDR3 protein: CASSRDTAGGSNEQFF

D gene: TRBD2
J gene: TRBJ2-7
V gene: TRBV5-6
clone size: .
CDR3 DNA: TGTGCCAGCAGCTTGGGGAGCGGGGGCGCTGGGAGGGAGCAGTACTTC
CDR3 protein: CASSLGSGGAGREQYF

D gene: TRBD2
J gene: TRBJ2-1
V gene: TRBV28
clone size: once
CDR3 DNA: TGTGCCAGCAGTTTCGCTAGCGGGAGCTCCTACAATGAGCAGTTCTTC
CDR3 protein: CASSFASGSSYNEQFF

D gene: .
J gene: TRBJ2-3
V gene: TRBV6-5
clone size: many
CDR3 DNA: TGTGCCAGCAGTTTCGGGATAACTTCAGATACGCAGTATTTT
CDR3 protein: CASSFGITSDTQYF

D gene: .
J gene: TRBJ1-3
V gene: TRBV5-1
clone size: .
CDR3 DNA: TGCGCCAGCAGCTCAGGGGAAAGCTCTGGAAACACCATATATTTT
CDR3 protein: CASSSGESSGNTIYF

D gene: TRBD2
J gene: TRBJ2-1
V gene: TRBV3-1/TRBV3-2
clone size: .
CDR3 DNA: TGTGCCACCCGCTCCGTGGGGGAGGGTTACAATGAGCAGTTCTTC
CDR3 protein: CATRSVGEGYNEQFF

D gene: .
J gene: TRBJ2-7
V gene: TRBV11-2
clone size: few
CDR3 DNA: TGTGCCAGCAGCTTTCCGGGTACCTACGAGCAGTACTTC
CDR3 protein: CASSFPGTYEQYF

D gene: .
J gene: TRBJ2-7
V gene: TRBV27
clone size: .
CDR3 DNA: TGTGCCAGCAGTAGCGGTCTCCCCTACGAGCAGTACTTC
CDR3 protein: CASSSGLPYEQYF

D gene: TRBD2
J gene: TRBJ2-3
V gene: TRBV7-9
clone size: .
CDR3 DNA: TGTGCCAGCAGCCGGACTAGCGGGGGGGGAGGTACGCAGTATTTT
CDR3 protein: CASSRTSGGGGTQYF

D gene: .
J gene: TRBJ1-2
V gene: TRBV12-3/TRBV12-4
clone size: .
CDR3 DNA: TGTGCCAGCAGTTTAAGCGGGTTATATGGCTACACCTTC
CDR3 protein: CASSLSGLYGYTF

D gene: .
J gene: TRBJ2-5
V gene: TRBV30
clone size: once
CDR3 DNA: TGTGCCTGGAGTCCGGGAGAGGAGACCCAGTACTTC
CDR3 protein: CAWSPGEETQYF

D gene: .
J gene: TRBJ1-2
V gene: TRBV6-5
clone size: .
CDR3 DNA: TGTGCCACCATGAACGGAGGGGTATTGAGCTATGGCTACACCTTC
CDR3 protein: CATMNGGVLSYGYTF

D gene: .
J gene: TRBJ1-4
V gene: TRBV9
clone size: .
CDR3 DNA: TGTGCCAGCAGCGCGACAGGCCGGAATGAAAAACTGTTTTTT
CDR3 protein: CASSATGRNEKLFF

D gene: TRBD1
J gene: TRBJ1-6
V gene: TRBV5-5
clone size: once
CDR3 DNA: TGTGCCAGCAGTTCCGGGACAGGGAATTCACCCCTCCACTTT
CDR3 protein: CASSSGTGNSPLHF

D gene: .
J gene: TRBJ1-1
V gene: TRBV7-9
clone size: .
CDR3 DNA: TGTGCCAGCAGCCTCCGGGACACGCTCACTGAAGCTTTCTTT
CDR3 protein: CASSLRDTLTEAFF

D gene: .
J gene: TRBJ1-5
V gene: TRBV5-5
clone size: .
CDR3 DNA: TGTGCCAGCACCCCGGGTGCACATAGCAATCAGCCCCAGCATTTT
CDR3 protein: CASTPGAHSNQPQHF

D gene: .
J gene: TRBJ1-2
V gene: TRBV5-6
clone size: .
CDR3 DNA: TGTGCCAGCAGCTTAAAGGGGCTAAAGGGCTACACCTTC
CDR3 protein: CASSLKGLKGYTF

D gene: .
J gene: TRBJ1-5
V gene: TRBV27
clone size: .
CDR3 DNA: TGTGCCAGCAGTTTACAGGGGTCGAGGGGGCAGCCCCAGCATTTT
CDR3 protein: CASSLQGSRGQPQHF

D gene: TRBD1
J gene: TRBJ1-3
V gene: TRBV30
clone size: .
CDR3 DNA: TGTGCCTGGAGGAGGGGACAGGGGGATCCCATATATTTT
CDR3 protein: CAWRRGQGDPIYF

D gene: TRBD1
J gene: TRBJ2-3
V gene: TRBV12-5
clone size: .
CDR3 DNA: TGTGCTAGTGGTTTGGGGACAGGGAGCACAGATACGCAGTATTTT
CDR3 protein: CASGLGTGSTDTQYF

D gene: .
J gene: TRBJ2-6
V gene: TRBV5-4
clone size: few
CDR3 DNA: TGTGCCAGCAGATCCGACATTTCTGGGGCCAACGTCCTGACTTTC
CDR3 protein: CASRSDISGANVLTF

D gene: .
J gene: TRBJ1-2
V gene: TRBV7-6
clone size: few
CDR3 DNA: TGTGCCAGCAGCTTAGGTCTAGGCCATGACAACTATGGCTACACCTTC
CDR3 protein: CASSLGLGHDNYGYTF

D gene: TRBD1
J gene: TRBJ1-2
V gene: TRBV18
clone size: .
CDR3 DNA: TGTGCCAGCTCACCGAAAGGGACAGACTATGGCTACACCTTC
CDR3 protein: CASSPKGTDYGYTF

D gene: TRBD1
J gene: TRBJ2-3
V gene: TRBV29-1
clone size: .
CDR3 DNA: TGCAGCGTGGGGACAGGGGGCAATACAGATACGCAGTATTTT
CDR3 protein: CSVGTGGNTDTQYF

D gene: .
J gene: TRBJ1-6
V gene: TRBV30
clone size: .
CDR3 DNA: TGTGCCTGGAGTCAATCCGCCAGCGGATCACCCCTCCACTTT
CDR3 protein: CAWSQSASGSPLHF

D gene: TRBD1
J gene: TRBJ1-1
V gene: TRBV6-4
clone size: .
CDR3 DNA: TGTGCCAGCAGAATAACAGGGGCGGGAGGTGGTACTGAAGCTTTCTTT
CDR3 protein: CASRITGAGGGTEAFF

D gene: .
J gene: TRBJ1-1
V gene: TRBV4-1
clone size: .
CDR3 DNA: TGCGCCAGCAGCCAAGATTTCCGACAGCTACTGAACACTGAAGCTTTCTTT
CDR3 protein: CASSQDFRQLLNTEAFF

D gene: .
J gene: TRBJ1-2
V gene: TRBV12-3/TRBV12-4
clone size: .
CDR3 DNA: TGTGCCAGCAGGCCGCCCGGGGATGGCTACACCTTC
CDR3 protein: CASRPPGDGYTF

D gene: .
J gene: TRBJ1-4
V gene: TRBV7-2
clone size: few
CDR3 DNA: TGTGCCAGCAGCCCCCGCAGGGGAGCTAATGAAAAACTGTTTTTT
CDR3 protein: CASSPRRGANEKLFF

D gene: .
J gene: TRBJ2-3
V gene: TRBV6-6
clone size: .
CDR3 DNA: TGTGCCAGCAGTACAGGGCCTAGGGATACGCAGTATTTT
CDR3 protein: CASSTGPRDTQYF

D gene: TRBD1
J gene: TRBJ2-3
V gene: TRBV18
clone size: .
CDR3 DNA: TGTGCCAGCTCACCACTAGGAGGGGACAGGGGCACAGATACGCAGTATTTT
CDR3 protein: CASSPLGGDRGTDTQYF

D gene: .
J gene: TRBJ1-2
V gene: TRBV6-2/TRBV6-3
clone size: few
CDR3 DNA: TGTGCCAGCAGTTCAGGGTTTGACGGCTACACCTTC
CDR3 protein: CASSSGFDGYTF

D gene: .
J gene: TRBJ1-1
V gene: TRBV5-1
clone size: .
CDR3 DNA: TGCGCCAGCAGAAGTATTCCCACAGTGAACACTGAAGCTTTCTTT
CDR3 protein: CASRSIPTVNTEAFF

D gene: .
J gene: TRBJ1-1
V gene: TRBV5-1
clone size: few
CDR3 DNA: TGCGCCAGCAGCTTGGATCTTTTGAACACTGAAGCTTTCTTT
CDR3 protein: CASSLDLLNTEAFF

D gene: .
J gene: TRBJ2-1
V gene: TRBV30
clone size: .
CDR3 DNA: TGTGCCTGGAGTCCACCCCAGACAGCGTACAATGAGCAGTTCTTC
CDR3 protein: CAWSPPQTAYNEQFF

D gene: .
J gene: TRBJ2-3
V gene: TRBV19
clone size: .
CDR3 DNA: TGTGCCAGTAGCTCTACAGGGAATGCGGCAGATACGCAGTATTTT
CDR3 protein: CASSSTGNAADTQYF

D gene: .
J gene: TRBJ1-5
V gene: TRBV12-3/TRBV12-4
clone size: .
CDR3 DNA: TGTGCCAGCAGTTTGAAGAGTCAGCCCCAGCATTTT
CDR3 protein: CASSLKSQPQHF

D gene: .
J gene: TRBJ2-3
V gene: TRBV4-3
clone size: .
CDR3 DNA: TGCGCCAGCAGCCAAGATTGGACATTTAGCACAGATACGCAGTATTTT
CDR3 protein: CASSQDWTFSTDTQYF